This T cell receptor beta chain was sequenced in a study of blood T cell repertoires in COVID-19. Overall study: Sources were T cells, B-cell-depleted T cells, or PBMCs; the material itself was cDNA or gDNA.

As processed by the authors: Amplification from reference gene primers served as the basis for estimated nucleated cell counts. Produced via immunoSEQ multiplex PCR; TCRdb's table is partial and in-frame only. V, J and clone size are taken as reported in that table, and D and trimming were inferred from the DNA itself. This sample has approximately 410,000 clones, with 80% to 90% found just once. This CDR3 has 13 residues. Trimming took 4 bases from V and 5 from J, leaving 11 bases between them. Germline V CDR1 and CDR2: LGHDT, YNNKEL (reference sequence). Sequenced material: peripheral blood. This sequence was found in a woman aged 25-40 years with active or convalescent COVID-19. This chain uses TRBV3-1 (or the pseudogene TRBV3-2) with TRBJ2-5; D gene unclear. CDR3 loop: CASSPMSVETQYF. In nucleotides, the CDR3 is TGTGCCAGCAGCCCGATGTCGGTGGAGACCCAGTACTTC.